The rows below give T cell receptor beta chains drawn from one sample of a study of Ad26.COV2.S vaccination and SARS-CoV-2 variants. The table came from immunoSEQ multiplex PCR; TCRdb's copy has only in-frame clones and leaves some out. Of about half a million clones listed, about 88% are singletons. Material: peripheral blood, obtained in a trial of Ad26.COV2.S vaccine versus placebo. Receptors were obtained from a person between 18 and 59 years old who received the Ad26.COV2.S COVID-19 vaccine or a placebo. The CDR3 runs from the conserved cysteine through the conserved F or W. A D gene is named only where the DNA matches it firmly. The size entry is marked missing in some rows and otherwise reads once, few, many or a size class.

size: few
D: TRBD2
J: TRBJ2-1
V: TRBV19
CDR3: CASSTLAVFTDEQFF
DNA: TGTGCCAGTAGTACGCTAGCGGTGTTTACAGATGAGCAGTTCTTC

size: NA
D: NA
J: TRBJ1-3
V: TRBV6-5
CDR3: CASSYSPIGAGNTIYF
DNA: TGTGCCAGCAGTTACTCCCCCATCGGGGCTGGAAACACCATATATTTT

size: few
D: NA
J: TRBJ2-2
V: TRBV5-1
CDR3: CASLMLPETGELFF
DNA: TGCGCCAGTTTAATGCTCCCTGAGACCGGGGAGCTGTTTTTT

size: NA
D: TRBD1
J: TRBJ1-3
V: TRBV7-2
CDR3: CASSRTGGVTIYF
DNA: TGTGCCAGCAGCAGGACAGGGGGAGTTACCATATATTTT

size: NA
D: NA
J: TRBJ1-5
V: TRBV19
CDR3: CASSISGYGQPQHF
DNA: TGTGCCAGTAGTATTTCAGGGTACGGTCAGCCCCAGCATTTT

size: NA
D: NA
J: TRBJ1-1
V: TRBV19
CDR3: CASSVTGTEAFF
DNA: TGTGCCAGTAGTGTAACAGGGACTGAAGCTTTCTTT

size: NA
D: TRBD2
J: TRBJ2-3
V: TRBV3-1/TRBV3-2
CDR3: CASSRLAGSTDTQYF
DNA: TGTGCCAGCAGCCGTCTAGCGGGGAGTACAGATACGCAGTATTTT

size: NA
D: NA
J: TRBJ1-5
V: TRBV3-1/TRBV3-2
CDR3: CASSPPGGVKGQPQHF
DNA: TGTGCCAGCAGCCCCCCTGGAGGGGTAAAAGGTCAGCCCCAGCATTTT

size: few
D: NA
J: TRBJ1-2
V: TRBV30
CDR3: CAWSVFRKSYGYTF
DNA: TGTGCCTGGAGTGTATTTCGGAAGTCCTATGGCTACACCTTC

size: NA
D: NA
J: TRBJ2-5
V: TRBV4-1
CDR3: CASSQAATYQETQYF
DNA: TGCGCCAGCAGCCAGGCGGCGACTTATCAAGAGACCCAGTACTTC

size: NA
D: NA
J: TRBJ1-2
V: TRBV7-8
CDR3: CASSLDVRVYGYTF
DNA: TGTGCCAGCAGCTTAGACGTCCGGGTGTATGGCTACACCTTC

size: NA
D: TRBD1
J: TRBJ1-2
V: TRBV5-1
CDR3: CASSPRDRGTYGYTF
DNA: TGCGCCAGCAGCCCCAGGGACAGGGGTACCTATGGCTACACCTTC

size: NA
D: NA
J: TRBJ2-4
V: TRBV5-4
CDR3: CASSWSQGTENIQYF
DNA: TGTGCCAGCAGCTGGTCGCAGGGGACGGAAAACATTCAGTACTTC

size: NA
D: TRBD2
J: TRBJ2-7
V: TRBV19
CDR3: CATTGTSATYEQYF
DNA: TGTGCCACAACCGGGACTAGCGCTACCTACGAGCAGTACTTC

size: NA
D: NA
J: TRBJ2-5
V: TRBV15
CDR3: CATSSGRTVLQETQYF
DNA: TGTGCCACCAGCAGTGGCCGGACTGTTCTTCAAGAGACCCAGTACTTC

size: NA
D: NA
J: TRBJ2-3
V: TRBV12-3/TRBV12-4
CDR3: CASSFIGTQYF
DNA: TGTGCCAGCAGTTTCATTGGCACGCAGTATTTT

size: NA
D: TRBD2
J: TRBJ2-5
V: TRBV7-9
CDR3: CASRAGLAGDRLETQYF
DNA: TGTGCCAGCAGGGCCGGACTAGCGGGAGACAGACTTGAGACCCAGTACTTC

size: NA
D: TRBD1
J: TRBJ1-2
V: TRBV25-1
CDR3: CASSARQGARGYTF
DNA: TGTGCCAGCAGTGCCCGACAGGGGGCGCGTGGCTACACCTTC

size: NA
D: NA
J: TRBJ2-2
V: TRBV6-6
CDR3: CASSKTTGGELFF
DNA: TGTGCCAGCAGTAAAACGACAGGCGGGGAGCTGTTTTTT

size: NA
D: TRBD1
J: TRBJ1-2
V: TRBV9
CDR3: CASSVATGGSDGYTF
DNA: TGTGCCAGCAGCGTAGCTACAGGGGGCTCAGATGGCTACACCTTC

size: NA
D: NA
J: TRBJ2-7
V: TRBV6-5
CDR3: CASSQQGLGYEQYF
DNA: TGTGCCAGCAGTCAACAGGGTCTCGGCTACGAGCAGTACTTC

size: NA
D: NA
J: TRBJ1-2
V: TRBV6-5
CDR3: CASSYSGQGYGYTF
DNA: TGTGCCAGCAGTTACTCGGGGCAGGGGTATGGCTACACCTTC

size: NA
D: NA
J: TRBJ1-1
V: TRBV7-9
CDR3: CASSSPGGTEAFF
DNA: TGTGCCAGCAGCTCCCCGGGGGGCACTGAAGCTTTCTTT

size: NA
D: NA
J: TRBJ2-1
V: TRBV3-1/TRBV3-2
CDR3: CASSQIPGQNNEQFF
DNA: TGTGCCAGCAGCCAAATCCCTGGACAAAACAATGAGCAGTTCTTC

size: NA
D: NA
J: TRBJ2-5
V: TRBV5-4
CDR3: CASSFSGMEETQYF
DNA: TGTGCCAGCAGCTTTTCAGGGATGGAAGAGACCCAGTACTTC

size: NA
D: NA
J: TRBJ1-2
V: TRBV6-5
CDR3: CASSYGRNYGYTF
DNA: TGTGCCAGCAGTTACGGTCGGAACTATGGCTACACCTTC

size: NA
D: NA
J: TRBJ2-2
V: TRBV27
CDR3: CASSYGLGGELFF
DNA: TGTGCCAGCAGTTACGGGCTCGGAGGGGAGCTGTTTTTT

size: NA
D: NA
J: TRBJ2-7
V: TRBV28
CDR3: CASSSPGAGYEQYF
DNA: TGTGCCAGCAGTTCCCCAGGGGCGGGATACGAGCAGTACTTC